Below, 25 T cell receptor beta chains from the same sample are listed, as sequenced in a study of sequential checkpoint blockade in melanoma. Libraries were prepared by immunoSEQ multiplex PCR; TCRdb keeps only in-frame clonotypes and omits some of them. This repertoire shows thousands of clones, over 15% found once; its top ten account for about 20%. Treatment given: randomized to nivolumab then ipilimumab (arm A) or the reverse (arm B). The material sequenced was tumor tissue (inferred from file names), taken from a patient given nivolumab and ipilimumab in sequence. The receptor source for this set is a human donor with melanoma.

This clone came up a few times. V and J are TRBV9 and TRBJ1-1; unclear D gene. Germline loops: CDR1 SGDLS, CDR2 YYNGEE. The V end was cut by 3 bases, the J end by 0 bases, with 6 bases between. This CDR3 has 13 amino acids. CDR3 sequence reads: CASSAQMNTEAFF. The DNA of the CDR3 is TGTGCCAGCAGCGCACAAATGAACACTGAAGCTTTCTTT. Together with reference TRBV9 and TRBJ1-1, the CDR3 gives the full variable domain: DSGVTQTPKHLITATGQRVTLRCSPRSGDLSVYWYQQSLDQGLQFLIQYYNGEERAKGNILERFSAQQFPDLHSELNLSSLELGDSALYFCASSAQMNTEAFFGQGTRLTVV.

The rearrangement joins TRBV28 to TRBJ2-2, with TRBD1 matching over 8 bases. The CDR3 loop spans 16 amino acids. CDR1 is MDHEN and CDR2 is SYDVKM in the germline V gene. V lost 4 bases and J lost 4; bases outside the gene matches: 8. CDR3 DNA: TGTGCCAGCAGTTCTTCCGGCAGGGGGCGCACCGGGGAGCTGTTTTTT. The encoded protein is CASSSSGRGRTGELFF.

V gene TRBV9 combines with J gene TRBJ1-5; maybe TRBD1 (5 bases). From germline, CDR1 is SGDLS and CDR2 YYNGEE. The CDR3 totals 14 residues. V lost 5 bases and J lost 6, with 15 bases in between. The CDR3 spells CASRPGAGSQPQHF. The CDR3 DNA follows: TGTGCCAGCAGGCCCGGGGCAGGGAGTCAGCCCCAGCATTTT.

This clone showed up just a few times. The V gene is TRBV11-3, the J gene TRBJ2-1; D is uncertain. CDR3 size: 14 residues. Between the trimmed V and J ends, which lost 2 bases and 8 bases, there was a span of 13 bases. Germline V gene lookup returns CDR1 SGHNT and CDR2 YENEEA. The CDR3 protein is CASSLMGGLYEQFF. The CDR3 DNA follows: TGTGCCAGCAGCTTAATGGGTGGCTTGTATGAGCAGTTCTTC.

This clone was found a few times. The chain is built from TRBV29-1 and TRBJ1-1; the D is unclear. This CDR3 contains 14 residues. Germline V gene sequence: CDR1 SQVTM, CDR2 ANQGSEA. V lost 0 bases to trimming and J lost 4 bases, with 12 bases between them. The CDR3 loop reads CSVEDHGGGTEAFF. CDR3 in DNA: TGCAGCGTTGAAGATCATGGTGGTGGCACTGAAGCTTTCTTT. The whole variable domain, remainder taken from reference TRBV29-1 and TRBJ1-1, is SAVISQKPSRDICQRGTSLTIQCQVDSQVTMMFWYRQQPGQSLTLIATANQGSEATYESGFVIDKFPISRPNLTFSTLTVSNMSPEDSSIYLCSVEDHGGGTEAFFGQGTRLTVV.

Sample share makes this clone medium-sized (0.01 to 0.1%). The rearrangement joins TRBV11-3 to TRBJ1-1; TRBD1 matches 8 bases. This CDR3 is 14 amino acids long. The V gene's germline CDR1 is SGHNT and CDR2 YENEEA. Trimming cost V 2 bases and J 1 base; bases outside gene matches: 0. The CDR3 here is CASSLQGANTEAFF. CDR3 in DNA: TGTGCCAGCAGCTTACAGGGGGCGAACACTGAAGCTTTCTTT.

This clone was found many times. The V and J genes are TRBV11-3 and TRBJ1-2, with 7 bases fitting TRBD1. The CDR3 spans 16 residues. Trimming removed 5 bases from V and 3 bases from J; junction bases left unmatched: 12. In germline, CDR1 is SGHNT, CDR2 YENEEA. The CDR3, as DNA: TGTGCCAGCAGCCTTGACAGGGTTCGCGTCGACTATGGCTACACCTTC. It specifies CASSLDRVRVDYGYTF. Based on the CDR3 plus reference TRBV11-3 and TRBJ1-2, the full variable domain is EAGVVQSPRYKIIEKKQPVAFWCNPISGHNTLYWYLQNLGQGPELLIRYENEEAVDDSQLPKDRFSAERLKGVDSTLKIQPAELGDSAVYLCASSLDRVRVDYGYTFGSGTRLTVV.

By frequency in the sample, this clone is medium-sized (0.01 to 0.1%). The chain uses TRBV11-3 and TRBJ2-2; D possibly matches TRBD1 or TRBD2 (5 bases each). Per germline, CDR1 SGHNT and CDR2 YENEEA. V was trimmed by 5 bases and J by 2 bases, leaving 12 bases between them. This CDR3 has 15 amino acids. The CDR3 region has the DNA TGTGCCAGCAGCCAACGACGGGGCAACACCGGGGAGCTGTTTTTT. It specifies CASSQRRGNTGELFF.

The V gene is TRBV18, the J gene TRBJ1-5; the D gene is possibly TRBD1 (6 bases). CDR1 KGHSH and CDR2 LQKENI come from the germline V gene. Trimming took off 3 bases at V and 6 bases at J, with 18 bases between the two ends. The CDR3 runs to 16 residues. The chain's CDR3 is CASSPGGRDTGQPQHF. The CDR3 DNA reads as TGTGCCAGCTCACCTGGGGGACGGGACACAGGTCAGCCCCAGCATTTT.

This chain uses TRBV5-1 with TRBJ2-1, with 15 bases matching TRBD2. The CDR3 is made up of 20 amino acids. The germline V gene encodes CDR1 SGHRS and CDR2 YFSETQ. Trimming cost V 0 bases and J 0 bases; bases outside gene matches: 7. The chain's CDR3 is CASSLVRTSGGVSSYNEQFF. In DNA, the CDR3 is TGCGCCAGCAGCTTGGTCCGGACTAGCGGGGGGGTAAGCTCCTACAATGAGCAGTTCTTC. Full variable domain (outside the CDR3, taken from reference TRBV5-1 and TRBJ2-1): KAGVTQTPRYLIKTRGQQVTLSCSPISGHRSVSWYQQTPGQGLQFLFEYFSETQRNKGNFPGRFSGRQFSNSRSEMNVSTLELGDSALYLCASSLVRTSGGVSSYNEQFFGPGTRLTVL.

Within the sample, this clone is large (0.1 to 1%). The chain is built from TRBV11-3 and TRBJ2-7, with a weak D call TRBD1 (6 bases). There are 17 residues in the CDR3. V shed 5 bases and J shed 5 bases, with 25 bases lying between them. Per the germline V gene, CDR1 is SGHNT and CDR2 is YENEEA. CDR3 sequence: CASSPAPPGHEDHEQYF. Here the CDR3 DNA reads TGTGCCAGCAGCCCCGCACCCCCGGGACACGAGGACCACGAGCAGTACTTC.

This sequence joins TRBV19 and TRBJ1-2; 7 bases agree with TRBD1. Germline CDR1 reads LNHDA; CDR2 reads SQIVND (reference sequence). J lost 4 bases, V lost 5 bases, and 7 bases had no gene match. This CDR3 has 14 residues. Here the CDR3 reads CASSRPGGTYGYTF. The CDR3 DNA is TGTGCCAGTAGTCGGCCAGGGGGAACCTATGGCTACACCTTC.

This clone showed up just a few times. This chain links TRBV6-8 with TRBJ1-2; D may be TRBD1 (6 bases). CDR1 and CDR2 (germline): MNHGY, SAAAGT. The CDR3 spans 14 residues. The V end lost 5 bases, the J end lost 6 bases, and 16 bases lay between the germline ends. CDR3 bases: TGTGCCAGCAGTCTATCAGGGGAAAGCCATGGCTACACCTTC. Amino acid sequence: CASSLSGESHGYTF.

This clone is deemed medium-sized. V and J are TRBV10-3 and TRBJ2-7, with 7 bases lining up with TRBD1. The V and J ends lost 0 bases and 7 bases, in that order; junction bases with no gene match: 18. The CDR3 length is 18 residues. The germline V gene encodes CDR1 ENHRY and CDR2 SYGVKD. Written as DNA, the CDR3 is TGTGCCATCAGTGAGTCGAAAGGCCTGCGACAGGGTATTAGGGAGCAGTACGTC. Amino acid sequence: CAISESKGLRQGIREQYV.

Relative to its sample, this clone is large. The V and J genes are TRBV25-1 and TRBJ2-2; 7 bases are shared with TRBD2. CDR3 length: 13 residues. V was pared by 7 bases and J by 6 bases, with 5 bases of the junction left unmatched. Germline CDR1 reads MGHDK; CDR2 reads SYGVNS. CDR3 amino acids: CASTKAGSGELFF. The CDR3 DNA reads as TGTGCCAGCACCAAAGCGGGGTCCGGGGAGCTGTTTTTT.

This clone rates as medium-sized (0.01 to 0.1%). This rearrangement joins TRBV9 to TRBJ2-5; 9 bases match TRBD2. Germline-derived CDR1 and CDR2 are SGDLS and YYNGEE. V shed 5 bases, J shed 2 bases, and the junction held 10 bases outside the gene matches. CDR3 length equals 16 residues. DNA of the CDR3: TGTGCCAGCAGTGATAGAACTAGCGGGCTTCAAGAGACCCAGTACTTC. Translation gives CASSDRTSGLQETQYF. The full variable domain, rest sourced from reference TRBV9 and TRBJ2-5, is DSGVTQTPKHLITATGQRVTLRCSPRSGDLSVYWYQQSLDQGLQFLIQYYNGEERAKGNILERFSAQQFPDLHSELNLSSLELGDSALYFCASSDRTSGLQETQYFGPGTRLLVL.

The chain couples TRBV19 to TRBJ2-2; TRBD1 matches at 8 bases. Germline V gene sequence: CDR1 LNHDA, CDR2 SQIVND (reference sequence). This CDR3 region has 15 residues. Trimming took 6 bases from V and 0 from J; bases not matched to a gene: 3. The CDR3 nucleotides read TGTGCCAGTAGGGGACAGGCACCGAACACCGGGGAGCTGTTTTTT. Its translation: CASRGQAPNTGELFF. Full variable domain (remainder filled in from reference TRBV19 and TRBJ2-2): DGGITQSPKYLFRKEGQNVTLSCEQNLNHDAMYWYRQDPGQGLRLIYYSQIVNDFQKGDIAEGYSVSREKKESFPLTVTSAQKNPTAFYLCASRGQAPNTGELFFGEGSRLTVL.

The rearrangement joins TRBV5-1 to TRBJ2-1; TRBD2 aligns across 7 bases. The V segment lost 0 bases and the J segment 3 bases; nucleotides outside the gene matches: 6. Germline assignment: CDR1 SGHRS and CDR2 YFSETQ. This CDR3 has 16 residues. This chain's CDR3 is CASSLVPSGSYNEQFF. The CDR3 DNA sequence: TGCGCCAGCAGCTTGGTTCCTAGCGGAAGCTACAATGAGCAGTTCTTC.

The chain uses TRBV5-1 and TRBJ2-3; TRBD2 matches 10 bases. The CDR3 has 17 residues. The V segment lost 3 bases and the J segment 6 bases; nucleotides outside the gene matches: 13. Germline-derived CDR1 and CDR2 are SGHRS and YFSETQ. For the CDR3, the DNA is TGCGCCAGCAGCTCCCAGGGTTCTAGCGGGGGATTCGATACGCAGTATTTT. This gives the protein CASSSQGSSGGFDTQYF.

Relative to its sample, this clone is medium-sized. V usage is TRBV6-8 and J usage is TRBJ1-5; 7 bases map to TRBD1. The CDR3 is 15 amino acids. V shed 6 bases, J shed 7 bases, and the junction held 12 bases outside the gene matches. Germline assignment: CDR1 MNHGY and CDR2 SAAAGT. The CDR3 DNA is TGTGCCAGCAGGGATTTGACCGGAGGGGGCCAGCCCCAGCATTTT. Translating it yields CASRDLTGGGQPQHF.

This clone was counted many times. The chain uses TRBV11-3 and TRBJ2-6; possibly TRBD1 or TRBD2 for D (6 bases each). CDR1 SGHNT and CDR2 YENEEA come from the germline V gene. The CDR3 spans 17 residues. Trimming removed 7 bases from V and 2 bases from J, with 18 bases in between. The CDR3 loop reads CASTGAMGRAGANVLTF. The DNA for the CDR3 is TGTGCCAGCACGGGGGCCATGGGCAGGGCTGGGGCCAACGTCCTGACTTTC.

CDR3 DNA sequence: TGTGCCAGCAGCCTGAACACCGGGGAGCTGTTTTTT. This encodes CASSLNTGELFF. The chain combines TRBV14 with TRBJ2-2; D not resolved. V lost 4 bases to trimming and J lost 1 base, with 1 base between them. The CDR3 length is 12 residues. The germline CDR1 and CDR2 sequences are SGHDN and FVKESK.

The CDR3 DNA is TGTGCCAGCAGCTTAGACGCGGGCGGGCAGCCCCAGCATTTT. Translated: CASSLDAGGQPQHF. The V and J genes are TRBV11-3 and TRBJ1-5; no clear D gene. V was trimmed by 0 bases and J by 7 bases, leaving 10 bases between them. This CDR3 spans 14 amino acids. Germline lookup yields CDR1 SGHNT and CDR2 YENEEA.

This clone was recorded a few times. V gene TRBV9 combines with J gene TRBJ1-4; weak D call: TRBD1 (5 bases). Between the trimmed V and J ends, which lost 6 bases and 8 bases, there was a span of 17 bases. This CDR3 has 14 residues. Germline V lookup: CDR1 SGDLS, CDR2 YYNGEE. The DNA of the CDR3 is TGTGCCAGCAATGGGGACCAGGTCGGAGAAAAACTGTTTTTT. Residues: CASNGDQVGEKLFF.

The chain combines TRBV9 with TRBJ2-3, with D perhaps matching TRBD1 or TRBD2 (7 bases each). Germline V CDR1 and CDR2: SGDLS, YYNGEE. V was clipped by 4 bases and J by 7 bases, with 34 bases between them. CDR3 size: 20 residues. The CDR3 coding sequence is TGTGCCAGCAGCTCCTCCTACAGGGGAGGGGATATCAGGGCAAAGCATACGCAGTATTTT. This encodes CASSSSYRGGDIRAKHTQYF.